The 11 T cell receptor beta chains reported below all come from one sample, sequenced in a study of cytomegalovirus exposure and HLA in healthy donors. Amplification used 60 Vbeta primers and 13 Jbeta primers. TCRdb's table, derived via immunoSEQ multiplex PCR, lists solely in-frame clones and lacks some. The data show approximately 80,000 clones, more than 65% seen once. Sequencing was carried out using PBMCs. The receptors here all came from a woman between 40 and 50 years old in good health and CMV-seropositive.

The chain carries TRBV2 and TRBJ1-1; D is unresolved. The germline CDR1 and CDR2 sequences are SNHLY and FYNNEI. The CDR3 is 20 residues long. V lost 1 base and J 6 bases, leaving 30 bases between the germline ends. CDR3 DNA sequence: TGTGCCAGCAGTGAAGAATTTGGAATGAGCGGGTGGGTTGAGGCAGCTGAAGCTTTCTTT. Its translation is CASSEEFGMSGWVEAAEAFF.

The chain employs TRBV7-8 and TRBJ1-4; possibly TRBD1 for D (5 bases). V was trimmed by 0 bases and J by 5 bases, leaving 13 bases between them. The CDR3 covers 16 residues. Germline V lookup: CDR1 SGHVS, CDR2 FQNEAQ. This CDR3 is CASSLARGAGNEKLFF. CDR3 bases: TGTGCCAGCAGCTTAGCGCGTGGGGCTGGAAATGAAAAACTGTTTTTT.

This rearrangement joins TRBV29-1 to TRBJ1-5, with D perhaps matching TRBD1 (6 bases). In germline, CDR1 is SQVTM, CDR2 ANQGSEA. This CDR3 has 13 amino acids. Trimming removed 7 bases from V and 7 bases from J, with 17 bases in between. The chain's CDR3 is CSARQAPGQPQHF. The CDR3 DNA follows: TGCAGCGCCCGACAGGCGCCCGGGCAGCCCCAGCATTTT.

The chain is built from TRBV5-1 and TRBJ1-2; no definite D call. The CDR3 is 14 amino acids. The V end was cut by 0 bases, the J end by 4 bases, with 10 bases between. Germline V gives CDR1 SGHRS, CDR2 YFSETQ. CDR3 bases: TGCGCCAGCAGCTTGGAATTATCTGTCTATGGCTACACCTTC. Amino acid sequence: CASSLELSVYGYTF.

The V gene is TRBV5-6, the J gene TRBJ2-1; 7 positions match TRBD2. Losses at the gene ends were 2 bases for V and 5 bases for J; bases not matched to a gene: 10. Germline-derived CDR1 and CDR2 are SGHDT and YYEEEE. CDR3 length: 16 amino acids. CDR3 bases: TGTGCCAGCAGCTTTAGGACTAGTCTAGGTGACAATGAGCAGTTCTTC. Translation gives CASSFRTSLGDNEQFF.

This sequence joins TRBV19 and TRBJ1-1; D gene ambiguous. Trimming removed 3 bases from V and 0 bases from J, with 8 bases in between. CDR1 is LNHDA, CDR2 SQIVND, per germline (reference sequence). CDR3 length equals 14 residues. The CDR3 DNA reads TGTGCCAGTAGTATCGGGATTATGAACACTGAAGCTTTCTTT. Amino acids: CASSIGIMNTEAFF.

The rearrangement uses TRBV7-2 and TRBJ1-6, with a tentative D call TRBD1 (5 bases). Germline lookup yields CDR1 SGHTA and CDR2 FQGNSA. V shed 4 bases and J shed 8 bases, with 18 bases lying between them. The CDR3 consists of 16 residues. This chain's CDR3 is CASSSQAGLIDSPLHF. DNA for the CDR3: TGTGCCAGCAGCTCCCAGGCGGGACTGATAGATTCACCCCTCCACTTT.

This clone was recorded once. The chain carries TRBV5-1 and TRBJ2-3; 9 bases are a match to TRBD2. CDR1 SGHRS and CDR2 YFSETQ come from the germline V gene. The CDR3 loop spans 16 amino acids. V lost 1 base to trimming and J lost 1 base; unmatched junction nucleotides: 4. The CDR3 region is CASSLWTSVGTDTQYF. As DNA, the CDR3 is TGCGCCAGCAGCTTGTGGACTAGCGTAGGCACAGATACGCAGTATTTT.

V gene TRBV6-1 combines with J gene TRBJ1-1, with unresolved D. Germline CDR1 MNHNS, CDR2 SASEGT. The V end was cut by 7 bases, the J end by 2 bases, with 17 bases between. There are 15 residues in the CDR3. The CDR3 coding sequence is TGTGCCAGCACGCGGGTCCTAAGTTTTAACACTGAAGCTTTCTTT. As protein: CASTRVLSFNTEAFF.

The CDR3 nucleotides read TGTGCCAGTAGTATAGCGGAGGCCGCGGGTGAAAAACTGTTTTTT. Translated, it gives CASSIAEAAGEKLFF. The J gene is TRBJ1-4, the V gene TRBV19; the D is unclear. Germline CDR1 LNHDA, CDR2 SQIVND (reference sequence). Trimming pared 1 base from V and 7 bases from J, leaving 13 bases between. The CDR3 is 15 amino acids.

The genes are TRBV11-2 and TRBJ2-2; 7 bases are a match to TRBD1. The germline V gene has CDR1 SGHAT and CDR2 FQNNGV. The CDR3 has 16 amino acids. Trimming at V came to 1 base and at J to 7 bases, leaving 9 bases not matched to a gene. The CDR3 DNA reads as TGTGCCAGCAGCTTAGGCAGGGGGAAAGGTGACGGGGAGCTGTTTTTT. This encodes CASSLGRGKGDGELFF.